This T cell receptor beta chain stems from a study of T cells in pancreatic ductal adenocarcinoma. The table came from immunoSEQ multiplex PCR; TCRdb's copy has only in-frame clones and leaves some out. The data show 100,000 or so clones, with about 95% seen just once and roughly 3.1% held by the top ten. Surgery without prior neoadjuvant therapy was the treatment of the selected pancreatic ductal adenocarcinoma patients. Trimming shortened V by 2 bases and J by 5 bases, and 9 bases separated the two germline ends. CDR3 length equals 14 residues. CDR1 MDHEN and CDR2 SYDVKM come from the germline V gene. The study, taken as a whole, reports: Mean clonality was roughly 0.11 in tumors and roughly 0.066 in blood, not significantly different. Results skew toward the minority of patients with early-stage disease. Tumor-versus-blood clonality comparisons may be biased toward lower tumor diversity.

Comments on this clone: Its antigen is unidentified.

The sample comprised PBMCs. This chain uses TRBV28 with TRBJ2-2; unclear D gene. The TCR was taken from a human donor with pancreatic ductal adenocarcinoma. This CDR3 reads CASSLGAETGELFF. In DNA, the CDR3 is TGTGCCAGCAGTTTAGGCGCGGAAACCGGGGAGCTGTTTTTT.